These 5 T cell receptor beta chains were sequenced from one sample in a study of blood T cell repertoires in COVID-19. Libraries were prepared by immunoSEQ multiplex PCR; TCRdb keeps only in-frame clonotypes and omits some of them. The data contain roughly 140,000 clones, more than 75% of them singletons. The sample was peripheral blood. The source of these receptors is a man in his fifties or sixties with acute or convalescent COVID-19.

The V call is TRBV2, the J call TRBJ2-4; a possible D gene is TRBD2 (5 bases). There are 16 residues in the CDR3. The germline gives CDR1 SNHLY, CDR2 FYNNEI. Trimming left V 5 bases short and J 3 bases short, with 17 bases between. The CDR3 DNA reads TGTGCCAGCAGTCCCGACCCCCCGGGGTACAAAAACATTCAGTACTTC. As protein: CASSPDPPGYKNIQYF. Based on the CDR3 plus reference TRBV2 and TRBJ2-4, the full variable domain is EPEVTQTPSHQVTQMGQEVILRCVPISNHLYFYWYRQILGQKVEFLVSFYNNEISEKSEIFDDQFSVERPDGSNFTLKIRSTKLEDSAMYFCASSPDPPGYKNIQYFGAGTRLSVL.

The CDR3 is CASSLEGQGTDTQYF. The CDR3 DNA is TGCGCCAGCAGCTTGGAGGGACAGGGTACAGATACGCAGTATTTT. This sequence joins TRBV5-1 and TRBJ2-3; 9 nucleotides line up with TRBD1. V lost 0 bases to trimming and J lost 3 bases; unmatched junction nucleotides: 2. This CDR3 is 15 amino acids long. The germline V gene has CDR1 SGHRS and CDR2 YFSETQ.

The J gene is TRBJ2-1, the V gene TRBV7-2, with a possible D match to TRBD2 (6 bases). Trimming removed 9 bases at V and 7 bases at J, with 16 bases between. Germline values: CDR1 SGHTA, CDR2 FQGNSA. CDR3 size: 13 residues. The CDR3 protein is CASGQRVLNEQFF. CDR3 sequence (DNA): TGTGCCAGTGGCCAGCGGGTTCTAAATGAGCAGTTCTTC.

Details on this clone: A junction boundary mismatches the germline segment, possibly from a read error. The rearrangement uses TRBV2 and TRBJ2-5; 15 bases match TRBD2. The germline CDR1 and CDR2 sequences are SNHLY and FYNNEI. The CDR3 length is 17 residues. As DNA, the CDR3 is TGTGCCAGCAGTCAAGCAGGACTAGCGGGAGGGGGAGAGACCCAGTACTTC. Protein sequence: CASSQAGLAGGGETQYF.

The chain is built from TRBV7-2 and TRBJ2-3, with unresolved D. The CDR3 runs 14 residues. The V gene lost 5 bases and the J gene lost 0 bases, with 9 bases spanning the gap. Per the germline V gene, CDR1 is SGHTA and CDR2 is FQGNSA. The CDR3 nucleotides read TGTGCCAGCAGCCTACTATCTAGCACAGATACGCAGTATTTT. Its translation is CASSLLSSTDTQYF.